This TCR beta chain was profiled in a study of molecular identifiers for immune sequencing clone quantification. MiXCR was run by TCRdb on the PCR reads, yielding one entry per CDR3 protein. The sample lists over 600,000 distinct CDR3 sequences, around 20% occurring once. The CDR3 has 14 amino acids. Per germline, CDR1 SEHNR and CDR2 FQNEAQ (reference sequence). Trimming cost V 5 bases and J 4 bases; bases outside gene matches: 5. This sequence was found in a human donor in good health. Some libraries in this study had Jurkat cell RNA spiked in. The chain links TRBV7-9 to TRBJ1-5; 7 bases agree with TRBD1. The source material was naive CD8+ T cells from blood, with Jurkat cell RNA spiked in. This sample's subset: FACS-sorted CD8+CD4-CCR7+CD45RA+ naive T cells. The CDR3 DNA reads TGTGCCAGCAGCCAGGGGGGAAATAATCAGCCCCAGCATTTT. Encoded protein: CASSQGGNNQPQHF.